Presented here are 26 T cell receptor beta chains from one specimen sequenced in a study of regulatory T cells in long-lasting Graves disease (dated by TCRdb to about 2021). The library relied on multiplex PCR. TCRdb records Illumina HiSeq 4000 as the sequencer. iRepertoire HTBI primers and Arm-PCR amplification of CDR3 regions were used to construct TCR beta libraries. TCRdb ran its own pipeline on the public reads, namely fastp trimming at Q25 and MiXCR clone calling, and kept in-frame beta chains. Here each entry gathers all rows of one CDR3 protein and keeps the most common genes and DNA. In this sample the table shows approximately 690,000 distinct CDR3 sequences, 30% of which occur a single time. The top ten clonotypes cover roughly 40% of the sample. Read against the paper, the sample's time point label means: persistent/refractory GD, antithyroid drugs over 5 years with positive TRAb. For both TCR sequencing and RNA sequencing, RNA was extracted from PBMCs in TRIzol.

Sequencing used peripheral blood mononuclear cells (PBMCs), obtained when the disease was refractory, from a patient treated with antithyroid drugs. These receptors all come from a female donor with Graves disease.

This clonotype appeared many times. The rearrangement links TRBV2 to TRBJ1-1; no clear D gene. CDR1 and CDR2 (germline): SNHLY, FYNNEI. Trimming pared 7 bases from V and 0 bases from J, leaving 9 bases between. The CDR3 extends over 13 amino acids. CDR3 sequence: CASTKTLNTEAFF. CDR3 in DNA: TGTGCCAGCACCAAGACACTGAACACTGAAGCTTTCTTT.

This clonotype has a handful of counts. This chain connects TRBV27 to TRBJ2-7; TRBD1 aligns across 10 bases. Germline CDR1 and CDR2: MNHEY and SMNVEV (reference sequence). Trimming took 7 bases from V and 3 from J; bases not matched to a gene: 9. This CDR3 spans 15 amino acids. The CDR3 spells CASKSTGGAYYEQYF. In DNA, the CDR3 is TGTGCCAGCAAATCGACAGGGGGCGCTTACTACGAGCAGTACTTC.

The chain links TRBV5-1 to TRBJ2-7; unclear D gene. V lost 0 bases and J 5 bases, leaving 12 bases between the germline ends. CDR1 is SGHRS, CDR2 YFSETQ, per germline. This CDR3 has 14 amino acids. In nucleotides, the CDR3 is TGCGCCAGCAGCTTGGGTGCCGGTTTCGACGAGCAGTACTTC. The encoded protein is CASSLGAGFDEQYF.

This clonotype has only a few counts. The chain joins TRBV6-1 to TRBJ1-5; TRBD1 might be the D (6 bases). Trimming left V 1 base short and J 0 bases short, with 13 bases between. This CDR3 comprises 17 residues. Germline V gene lookup returns CDR1 MNHNS and CDR2 SASEGT. CDR3: CASSEERTAYSNQPQHF. The CDR3 nucleotides read TGTGCCAGCAGTGAAGAGAGGACAGCCTATAGCAATCAGCCCCAGCATTTT.

This clonotype was counted ten times or more. This rearrangement joins TRBV2 to TRBJ2-5, with 13 nucleotides matching TRBD2. This CDR3 region has 16 residues. Germline V gene lookup returns CDR1 SNHLY and CDR2 FYNNEI. Unmatched junction bases numbered 8, after V lost 6 bases and J lost 4 bases. Here the CDR3 reads CASSGGLAGVAETQYF. DNA for the CDR3: TGTGCCAGCAGCGGCGGACTAGCGGGAGTCGCAGAGACCCAGTACTTC.

The chain has TRBV5-1 and TRBJ1-6; no definite D call. Germline CDR1 is SGHRS and CDR2 is YFSETQ. The germline V and J ends were trimmed by 0 bases and 10 bases, with 11 bases remaining between them. There are 14 residues in the CDR3. CDR3 loop: CASSLAEFGSPLHF. In DNA, the CDR3 is TGCGCCAGCAGCTTGGCGGAATTTGGGTCACCCCTCCACTTT.

The chain uses TRBV4-2 and TRBJ2-3; TRBD2 might be the D (6 bases). CDR1 LGHNA and CDR2 YNFKEQ come from the germline V gene. V gave up 4 bases and J gave up 9 bases, with 14 bases separating them. This CDR3 has 13 residues. In nucleotides, the CDR3 is TGTGCCAGCAGCCCGGAACCGGGACTCACGCAGTATTTT. It yields the protein CASSPEPGLTQYF.

The rearrangement joins TRBV20-1 to TRBJ2-1, with 8 positions matching TRBD1. The germline V gene has CDR1 DFQATT and CDR2 SNEGSKA (reference sequence). CDR3 length: 16 amino acids. The junction had 8 bases not matched to a gene; V was cut back by 0 bases and J by 4 bases. The CDR3: CSARDEGQVYYNEQFF. CDR3 DNA: TGCAGTGCTAGAGATGAGGGACAGGTGTATTACAATGAGCAGTTCTTC.

Notes on this clonotype: A much larger clonotype is one base distant, so this may be a read error. V gene TRBV11-2 combines with J gene TRBJ1-4; possible D gene TRBD1, 5 bases. The V end lost 5 bases, the J end lost 3 bases, and 13 bases lay between the germline ends. The CDR3 runs to 15 residues. CDR1 is SGHAT, CDR2 FQNNGV, per germline. CDR3 nucleotides: TGTGCCAGCAGCCAAGATGTGGGGGCTAATGAAAAACTGTTTTTT. Residues: CASSQDVGANEKLFF.

The chain is built from TRBV11-2 and TRBJ1-2, with D possibly being TRBD1 (5 bases). The CDR3 runs to 14 residues. Trimming removed 3 bases at V and 8 bases at J, with 16 bases between. In germline, CDR1 is SGHAT, CDR2 FQNNGV. Here the CDR3 DNA reads TGTGCCAGCAGCTTGCCTAGGGGTATCGACGGCTACACCTTC. Translation gives CASSLPRGIDGYTF.

The genes are TRBV20-1 and TRBJ2-7; 9 nucleotides agree with TRBD2. The CDR3 runs 15 residues. Looked up from germline, CDR1 is DFQATT and CDR2 is SNEGSKA (reference sequence). Losses at the gene ends were 6 bases for V and 5 bases for J; bases not matched to a gene: 14. The CDR3 protein is CSAVDGGRAYHEQYF. The CDR3 DNA follows: TGCAGTGCCGTCGACGGCGGGAGGGCCTACCACGAGCAGTACTTC.

This clonotype was seen only a few times. V and J are TRBV3-1 and TRBJ1-4; D is possibly TRBD1 (5 bases). This CDR3 contains 16 residues. V was trimmed by 0 bases and J by 3 bases, leaving 11 bases between them. The germline CDR1 and CDR2 sequences are LGHDT and YNNKEL (reference sequence). The CDR3 here is CASSQDKAGANEKLFF. In nucleotides, the CDR3 is TGTGCCAGCAGCCAAGATAAAGCGGGGGCTAATGAAAAACTGTTTTTT.

This clonotype appeared many times. The chain is built from TRBV19 and TRBJ1-2; 8 nucleotides line up with TRBD1. Germline V gene lookup returns CDR1 LNHDA and CDR2 SQIVND (reference sequence). The CDR3 spans 14 residues. V shed 9 bases and J 4 bases; nucleotides not matched to a gene: 10. CDR3: CASSNPDRAYGYTF. The DNA for the CDR3 is TGTGCCAGCTCCAACCCGGACAGGGCCTATGGCTACACCTTC. Based on the CDR3 plus reference TRBV19 and TRBJ1-2, the full variable domain is DGGITQSPKYLFRKEGQNVTLSCEQNLNHDAMYWYRQDPGQGLRLIYYSQIVNDFQKGDIAEGYSVSREKKESFPLTVTSAQKNPTAFYLCASSNPDRAYGYTFGSGTRLTVV.

This chain joins TRBV18 and TRBJ1-1; possibly TRBD1 for D (6 bases). From germline, CDR1 is KGHSH and CDR2 LQKENI. The CDR3 is 13 amino acids. The V end was cut by 3 bases, the J end by 8 bases, with 13 bases between. CDR3 sequence: CASSPDRKIEAFF. The CDR3 DNA sequence: TGTGCCAGCTCACCTGACAGGAAAATCGAAGCTTTCTTT.

The V gene is TRBV6-1, the J gene TRBJ1-5, with 9 nucleotides matching TRBD1. Unmatched junction bases numbered 7, after V lost 6 bases and J lost 4 bases. From germline, CDR1 is MNHNS and CDR2 SASEGT. The CDR3 contains 15 residues. The CDR3 is CASREGQGRNQPQHF. DNA of the CDR3: TGTGCCAGCAGAGAGGGACAGGGAAGGAATCAGCCCCAGCATTTT.

The table lists this clonotype with many counts. The chain's CDR3 is CASSPGQGSYEQYF. Written as DNA, the CDR3 is TGTGCCAGCAGTCCCGGACAGGGCTCCTACGAGCAGTACTTC. The chain couples TRBV6-1 to TRBJ2-7; TRBD1 agrees at 8 bases. Germline assignment: CDR1 MNHNS and CDR2 SASEGT. This CDR3 spans 14 amino acids. Trimming removed 5 bases from V and 0 bases from J; junction bases left unmatched: 3.

The J gene is TRBJ1-2, the V gene TRBV19; a possible D gene is TRBD1 (6 bases). The CDR3 is made up of 14 amino acids. The V end was cut by 6 bases, the J end by 7 bases, with 18 bases between. Germline CDR1 is LNHDA and CDR2 is SQIVND (reference sequence). In DNA, the CDR3 is TGTGCCAGTAGACCCCCCGGGGGGGCCTTTGGCTACACCTTC. It codes for CASRPPGGAFGYTF.

This clonotype was detected a few times. The chain recombines TRBV20-1 with TRBJ1-1; 7 bases map to TRBD1. J lost 0 bases, V lost 3 bases, and 7 bases had no gene match. Per germline, CDR1 DFQATT and CDR2 SNEGSKA (reference sequence). CDR3 size: 15 residues. The CDR3 DNA reads as TGCAGTGCTAGGGGAACAGGGGCAATGAACACTGAAGCTTTCTTT. Translated: CSARGTGAMNTEAFF.

In its sample, this clonotype was seen many times. V is TRBV3-1 and J is TRBJ1-1, with 7 bases lining up with TRBD1. This CDR3 has 13 residues. With V trimmed by 1 base and J by 6 bases, 2 bases remained unmatched. Looked up from germline, CDR1 is LGHDT and CDR2 is YNNKEL (reference sequence). CDR3 residues: CASSQVQGAEAFF. The CDR3 coding sequence is TGTGCCAGCAGCCAAGTCCAGGGGGCTGAAGCTTTCTTT.

The chain employs TRBV29-1 and TRBJ1-1; D unclear. Per the germline V gene, CDR1 is SQVTM and CDR2 is ANQGSEA. This CDR3 is built from 13 residues. Trimming stripped 4 bases from V and 3 bases from J, with 12 bases between. CDR3 in DNA: TGCAGCGTTGTATCGGTGGCGGACACTGAAGCTTTCTTT. Translating it yields CSVVSVADTEAFF.

The V gene is TRBV27, the J gene TRBJ1-1, with D possibly being TRBD1 (6 bases). There are 13 residues in the CDR3. Germline CDR1 and CDR2: MNHEY and SMNVEV (reference sequence). Trimming stripped 5 bases from V and 7 bases from J, with 14 bases between. The CDR3 DNA reads TGTGCCAGCAGTCGGCCAGGGGCGGTTGAAGCTTTCTTT. This translates into CASSRPGAVEAFF.

This clonotype showed up just a few times. The chain uses TRBV5-1 and TRBJ1-1; no clear D gene. V lost 4 bases, J lost 1 base, and 11 bases lay in between. The CDR3 length is 14 residues. Germline V gene sequence: CDR1 SGHRS, CDR2 YFSETQ. CDR3 amino acids: CASSRMRRNTEAFF. The CDR3 region has the DNA TGCGCCAGCAGCCGAATGAGGAGGAACACTGAAGCTTTCTTT.

The rearrangement uses TRBV2 and TRBJ2-5; TRBD2 is a possible D gene (5 bases). CDR1 is SNHLY and CDR2 is FYNNEI in the germline V gene. This CDR3 spans 12 amino acids. The V end lost 6 bases, the J end lost 9 bases, and 14 bases lay between the germline ends. The CDR3 DNA reads TGTGCCAGCAGCTTGACCGGCGGGCCCCAGTACTTC. Translation gives CASSLTGGPQYF.

This clonotype was counted a few times. This chain connects TRBV6-1 to TRBJ2-7; TRBD1 matches 9 bases. Germline CDR1 is MNHNS and CDR2 is SASEGT. The CDR3 consists of 15 residues. V lost 2 bases to trimming and J lost 3 bases; unmatched junction nucleotides: 5. The CDR3 nucleotides read TGTGCCAGCAGTGAATTCGGGACAGGGATCTACGAGCAGTACTTC. It specifies CASSEFGTGIYEQYF.

This chain links TRBV7-9 with TRBJ1-5; D possibly corresponds to TRBD1 (5 bases). The germline CDR1 and CDR2 sequences are SEHNR and FQNEAQ (reference sequence). This CDR3 comprises 16 residues. Trimming pared 3 bases from V and 3 bases from J, leaving 15 bases between. CDR3 sequence reads: CASSLGDSGFNQPQHF. Here the CDR3 DNA reads TGTGCCAGCAGCTTGGGGGACTCGGGTTTCAATCAGCCCCAGCATTTT.

This clonotype showed up just a few times. V gene TRBV30 combines with J gene TRBJ2-1; D uncertain. Germline assignment: CDR1 GTSNPN and CDR2 SVGIG (reference sequence). The CDR3 spans 13 residues. V was cut by 3 bases and J by 0 bases, with 6 bases left in between. CDR3 bases: TGTGCCTGGAGCGGTAGCTCCTACAATGAGCAGTTCTTC. Its translation: CAWSGSSYNEQFF.